This T cell receptor (beta chain) stems from a study of PD-1 blockade in classical Hodgkin lymphoma. The overall study: Every 2 weeks, patients got 3 mg/kg intravenous nivolumab.

As for this clone: No antigen is known for it.

Every one of the patients relapsed after autologous stem cell transplantation (brentuximab vedotin exposure was variable). Under best response, outcomes were complete response, partial response or progressive disease. The assay was immunoSEQ multiplex PCR, and TCRdb's table has in-frame clones only and misses some. The sample lists more than 45,000 clones; about 73% were seen once. The study, taken as a whole, reports: Anyone who began nivolumab under 1 year after ASCT was excluded. Healthy donors were reported to have higher baseline TCR diversity than newly diagnosed patients.

Trimming left V 5 bases short and J 7 bases short, with 18 bases between. CDR1 KGHSH and CDR2 LQKENI come from the germline V gene. The CDR3 has 15 residues. Sequenced here: peripheral blood mononuclear cells (PBMCs), sampled at baseline. The TCR originated in a human donor with classical Hodgkin lymphoma. This chain joins TRBV18 and TRBJ1-3; D unresolved. The CDR3 DNA is TGTGCCAGCTCAGGTCAAAGAGGGCCGATGAACACCATATATTTT. Translated: CASSGQRGPMNTIYF.